The subject of this entry is one T cell receptor (beta chain). Its antigen is unidentified. The sample comes from a study of cytomegalovirus exposure and HLA in healthy donors. Study-level results: TCR beta V- and J-gene trimming, according to a later analysis, was linked to a missense DCLRE1C variant. For most TCR beta V segments, an earlier analysis put the productive rate at about 90% or about 30% of the time.

Primers: 60 Vbeta forward and 13 Jbeta reverse. Sequencing was performed with immunoSEQ multiplex PCR; in TCRdb, only in-frame clones are kept and a portion is missing. This sample has roughly 120,000 clones; over 70% occur once, and the top ten carry around 4%. The source is a middle-aged woman in good health and CMV-seronegative. Sequenced material: PBMCs.

CDR3 nucleotides: TGTGCCTGGAGTGTAGGCGGGAGACAAGATACGCAGTATTTT. This translates into CAWSVGGRQDTQYF. The J gene is TRBJ2-3, the V gene TRBV30; the match to TRBD2 covers 7 bases. V shed 0 bases, J shed 5 bases, and the junction held 5 bases outside the gene matches. The CDR3 runs to 14 residues. CDR1 and CDR2 (germline): GTSNPN, SVGIG (reference sequence). The full variable domain, its missing parts supplied by reference TRBV30 and TRBJ2-3, is SQTIHQWPATLVQPVGSPLSLECTVEGTSNPNLYWYRQAAGRGLQLLFYSVGIGQISSEVPQNLSASRPQDRQFILSSKKLLLSDSGFYLCAWSVGGRQDTQYFGPGTRLTVL.